This T cell receptor beta chain was documented in a study of blood T cell repertoires in COVID-19. Study as a whole: T cells, B-cell-depleted T cells, or PBMCs provided the cDNA or gDNA that served as material.

Authors' processing steps: Cell counts per sample came from amplifying reference gene primers. Here immunoSEQ multiplex PCR was the method, and the copy in TCRdb shows in-frame clones only, minus some. The DNA was the basis for D and trimming; V, J and clone size are from that table. The data show fewer than 200,000 clones, about four fifths seen once. Germline CDR1 WNHNN, CDR2 SYGVQD (reference sequence). The V segment lost 5 bases and the J segment 3 bases; nucleotides outside the gene matches: 1. This CDR3 contains 12 residues. This TCR came from a woman in her sixties or seventies with COVID-19, enrolled during active disease. Sequenced material: peripheral blood. The rearrangement links TRBV10-1 to TRBJ2-7; TRBD2 matches at 7 bases. DNA for the CDR3: TGCGCCAGCAGTCGGGGGGACTACGAGCAGTACTTC. It encodes CASSRGDYEQYF.